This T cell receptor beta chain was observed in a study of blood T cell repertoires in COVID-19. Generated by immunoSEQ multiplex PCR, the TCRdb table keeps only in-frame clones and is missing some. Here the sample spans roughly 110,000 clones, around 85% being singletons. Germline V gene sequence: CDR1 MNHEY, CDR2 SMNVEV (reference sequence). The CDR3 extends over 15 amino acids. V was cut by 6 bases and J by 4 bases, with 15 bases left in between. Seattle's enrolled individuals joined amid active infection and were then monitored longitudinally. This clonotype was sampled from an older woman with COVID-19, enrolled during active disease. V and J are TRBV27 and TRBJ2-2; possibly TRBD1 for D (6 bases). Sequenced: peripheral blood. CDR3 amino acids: CASSAVGGSTGELFF. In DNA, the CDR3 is TGTGCCAGCAGCGCGGTAGGGGGTTCCACCGGGGAGCTGTTTTTT.